This is a list of T cell receptor beta chains from one sample in a study of TIL therapy for anti-PD-1-resistant metastatic lung cancer. Sequencing was performed with immunoSEQ multiplex PCR; in TCRdb, only in-frame clones are kept and a portion is missing. The data show about 21,000 clones, 78% seen once. The sequencing used blood, collected at baseline. These receptors were taken from a person between 25 and 79 years old with non-small cell lung cancer. CDR3s include the opening cysteine and the closing phenylalanine or tryptophan. Fields, in order: clone size, J gene, V gene, D gene, CDR3 protein, CDR3 DNA. D genes are given only for firm matches. Rows give clone size only sometimes, using once, few, many, or a class for an expanded clone.

few	TRBJ1-2	TRBV2	TRBD1	CASSPGQGRANYGYTF	TGTGCCAGCAGCCCCGGACAGGGAAGGGCTAACTATGGCTACACCTTC
.	TRBJ2-3	TRBV6-5	TRBD1	CASRLDRGRDTQYF	TGTGCCAGCAGGCTGGACAGGGGGCGAGATACGCAGTATTTT
.	TRBJ2-1	TRBV29-1	.	CGVTRGGSNEQFF	TGCGGCGTGACCCGAGGGGGGAGCAATGAGCAGTTCTTC
.	TRBJ1-5	TRBV28	.	CASSLYGGTGPQHF	TGTGCCAGCAGTTTATATGGGGGAACGGGGCCCCAGCATTTT
.	TRBJ2-7	TRBV10-3	.	CAISDRDGGPYEQYF	TGTGCCATCAGTGATCGGGACGGGGGACCCTACGAGCAGTACTTC
.	TRBJ2-5	TRBV5-4	.	CASSLKQGLETQYF	TGTGCCAGCAGCTTGAAGCAGGGTTTGGAGACCCAGTACTTC
.	TRBJ2-4	TRBV5-6	.	CASSLLAGVTPTQYF	TGTGCCAGCAGCTTGCTGGCGGGCGTAACACCTACTCAGTACTTC
.	TRBJ1-3	TRBV4-3	.	CASSQDQEVGVGWYRAGNTIYF	TGCGCCAGCAGCCAAGATCAGGAAGTAGGGGTCGGCTGGTATCGAGCTGGAAACACCATATATTTT
.	TRBJ1-2	TRBV6-5	.	CASSDPGTNYGYTF	TGTGCCAGCAGTGACCCCGGGACAAACTATGGCTACACCTTC
once	TRBJ2-7	TRBV27	.	CASNPSVPPYEQYF	TGTGCCAGCAACCCTTCAGTGCCCCCCTACGAGCAGTACTTC